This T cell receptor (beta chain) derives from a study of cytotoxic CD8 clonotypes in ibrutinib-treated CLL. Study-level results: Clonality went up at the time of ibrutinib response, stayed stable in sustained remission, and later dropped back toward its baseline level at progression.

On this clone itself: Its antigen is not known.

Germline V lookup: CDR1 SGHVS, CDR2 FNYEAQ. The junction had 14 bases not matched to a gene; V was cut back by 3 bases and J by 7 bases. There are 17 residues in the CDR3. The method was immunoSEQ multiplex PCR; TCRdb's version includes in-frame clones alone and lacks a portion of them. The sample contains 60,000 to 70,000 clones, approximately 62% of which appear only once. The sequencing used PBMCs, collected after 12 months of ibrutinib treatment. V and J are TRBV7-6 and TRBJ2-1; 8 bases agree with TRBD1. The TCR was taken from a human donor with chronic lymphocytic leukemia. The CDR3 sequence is CASSFHRLGQGRNEQFF. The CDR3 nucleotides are TGTGCCAGCAGCTTCCACAGGTTAGGACAGGGTAGAAATGAGCAGTTCTTC.